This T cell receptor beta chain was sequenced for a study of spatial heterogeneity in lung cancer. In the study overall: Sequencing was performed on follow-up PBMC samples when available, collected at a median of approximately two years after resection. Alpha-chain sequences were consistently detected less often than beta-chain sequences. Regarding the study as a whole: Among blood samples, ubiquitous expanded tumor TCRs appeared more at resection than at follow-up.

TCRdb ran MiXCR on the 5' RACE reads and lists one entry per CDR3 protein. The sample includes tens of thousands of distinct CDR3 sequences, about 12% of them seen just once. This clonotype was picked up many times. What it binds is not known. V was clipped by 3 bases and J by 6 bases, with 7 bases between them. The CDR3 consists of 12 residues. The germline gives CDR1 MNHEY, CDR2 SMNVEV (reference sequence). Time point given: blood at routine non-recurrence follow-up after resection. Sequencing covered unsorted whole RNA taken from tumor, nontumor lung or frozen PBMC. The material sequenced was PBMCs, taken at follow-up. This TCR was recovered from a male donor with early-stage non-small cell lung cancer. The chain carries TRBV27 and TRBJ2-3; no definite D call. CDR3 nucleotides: TGTGCCAGCAGTTTGAGTGGGGATACGCAGTATTTT. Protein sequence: CASSLSGDTQYF.